The rows below give T cell receptor beta chains drawn from one sample of a study of cytomegalovirus exposure and HLA in healthy donors. The protocol was immunoSEQ multiplex PCR, while the TCRdb copy is restricted to in-frame clones and leaves out a portion. The sample yields about 98,000 clones, 70% to 90% seen once. The sample taken for sequencing was PBMCs. The receptors were sampled from a woman between 25 and 40 years old in good health and CMV-seronegative. The CDR3 runs from the conserved cysteine through the conserved F or W. Each record gives: J gene, clone size, V gene, D gene, CDR3 protein, CDR3 DNA. A D gene is named only where the DNA matches it firmly. Clone size is given for some rows only: seen once, a few or many times, or a class if the clone is expanded.

j_call: TRBJ1-5; clone_size: NA; v_call: TRBV12-5; d_call: TRBD1; cdr3_aa: CASAPGAPTGGFFQPQHF; cdr3_nt: TGTGCTAGTGCTCCTGGAGCCCCGACAGGGGGATTCTTTCAGCCCCAGCATTTT
j_call: TRBJ2-7; clone_size: NA; v_call: TRBV27; d_call: NA; cdr3_aa: CASSGGREQYF; cdr3_nt: TGTGCCAGCAGTGGCGGCCGTGAGCAGTACTTC
j_call: TRBJ1-2; clone_size: NA; v_call: TRBV18; d_call: NA; cdr3_aa: CASSPGVGPYTF; cdr3_nt: TGTGCCAGCTCTCCCGGTGTGGGCCCGTACACCTTC
j_call: TRBJ2-7; clone_size: NA; v_call: TRBV19; d_call: TRBD2; cdr3_aa: CASSLKPSGGHYEQYF; cdr3_nt: TGTGCCAGTAGTCTAAAACCTAGCGGGGGCCACTACGAGCAGTACTTC
j_call: TRBJ2-3; clone_size: NA; v_call: TRBV25-1; d_call: TRBD1; cdr3_aa: CASGQGTSRDTQYF; cdr3_nt: TGTGCCAGCGGACAGGGCACCTCCCGAGATACGCAGTATTTT
j_call: TRBJ2-6; clone_size: NA; v_call: TRBV6-5; d_call: NA; cdr3_aa: CASNMGSSGANVLTF; cdr3_nt: TGTGCCAGCAACATGGGGAGCTCTGGGGCCAACGTCCTGACTTTC
j_call: TRBJ1-2; clone_size: few; v_call: TRBV30; d_call: NA; cdr3_aa: CAWSVQCRYGYTF; cdr3_nt: TGTGCCTGGAGTGTACAGTGTCGGTATGGCTACACCTTC
j_call: TRBJ2-1; clone_size: NA; v_call: TRBV7-9; d_call: TRBD1; cdr3_aa: CASSLFGTGGHEQFF; cdr3_nt: TGTGCCAGCAGTCTATTCGGGACAGGGGGCCATGAGCAGTTCTTC
j_call: TRBJ2-7; clone_size: NA; v_call: TRBV7-2; d_call: NA; cdr3_aa: CASSPSGLSSYEQYF; cdr3_nt: TGTGCCAGCAGCCCAAGCGGCCTGAGCTCCTACGAGCAGTACTTC
j_call: TRBJ2-7; clone_size: NA; v_call: TRBV18; d_call: TRBD1; cdr3_aa: CASSSPSTGGSYEQYF; cdr3_nt: TGTGCCAGCTCGTCGCCCTCGACAGGGGGCTCCTACGAGCAGTACTTC
j_call: TRBJ1-2; clone_size: once; v_call: TRBV11-2; d_call: TRBD1; cdr3_aa: CASSLDEGAAGYTF; cdr3_nt: TGTGCCAGCAGCTTAGATGAGGGGGCTGCCGGCTACACCTTC
j_call: TRBJ1-1; clone_size: NA; v_call: TRBV5-4; d_call: TRBD1; cdr3_aa: CASSPDRGYITEAFF; cdr3_nt: TGTGCCAGCAGCCCGGACAGGGGATATATCACTGAAGCTTTCTTT